Given below is one T cell receptor (beta chain) in context. Its specificity is not known. The CDR3 has 17 residues. CDR1 SNHLY and CDR2 FYNNEI come from the germline V gene. V shed 2 bases, J shed 5 bases, and the junction held 7 bases outside the gene matches. This entry comes from a study of cytomegalovirus exposure and HLA in healthy donors. Across the whole study: In a previous analysis, nearly 120 million unique TCR beta sequences were found from 150 million to 200 million T cells.

Primers for the PCR totalled 60 Vbeta and 13 Jbeta. In the original processing: As a later analysis found, there were 80 million or so unique TCR beta chains, of which 8.5 million to 13 million were shared. The assay was immunoSEQ multiplex PCR, and TCRdb's table has in-frame clones only and misses some. V and J calls and clone size come straight from that table; D and trimming were deduced from the DNA. The sample has about 89,000 clones, about 74% seen once. Whole-study findings and limits: TCR beta V segments were, for the most part, productive about 87% or about 30% of the time in an earlier analysis.

The TCR originated in a young man in good health and CMV-seronegative. The genes are TRBV2 and TRBJ1-6, with 9 positions matching TRBD1. The sequenced sample consisted of PBMCs. DNA of the CDR3: TGTGCCAGCAGTGAATCCGGACAGGGGATCGATAATTCACCCCTCCACTTT. Translation: CASSESGQGIDNSPLHF.